These 16 T cell receptor beta chains were all obtained from the same sample, sequenced in a study of cytomegalovirus exposure and HLA in healthy donors. The PCR contained 60 Vbeta and 13 Jbeta primers. Profiling relied on immunoSEQ multiplex PCR, and the TCRdb table lists in-frame clones only, not all of them. The data contain some 180,000 clones, roughly 10% of them singletons. The sample comprised PBMCs. The receptors were gathered from a woman in her twenties or thirties in good health and CMV-seropositive.

The rearrangement links TRBV21-1 to TRBJ2-7; the table calls TRBD2, which could not be checked here. TRBV21-1 is a documented pseudogene. This CDR3 is 20 amino acids long. CDR3 residues: CASSKGVRTSGGDSYDEQYF. Here the CDR3 DNA reads TGTGCCAGCAGCAAAGGAGTTAGGACTAGCGGGGGTGACTCCTACGACGAGCAGTACTTC.

This clone was picked up a small number of times. The rearrangement uses TRBV2 and TRBJ2-3; no firm D call. V was trimmed by 7 bases and J by 3 bases, leaving 5 bases between them. This CDR3 is 11 amino acids long. In germline, CDR1 is SNHLY, CDR2 FYNNEI. Here the CDR3 reads CASKRTDTQYF. The CDR3, as DNA: TGTGCCAGCAAGAGGACAGATACGCAGTATTTT.

The chain uses TRBV11-1 and TRBJ1-1, with no clear D. The germline gives CDR1 SGHAT, CDR2 FQDESV (reference sequence). V shed 1 base and J shed 0 bases, with 12 bases lying between them. This CDR3 has 16 residues. CDR3 in DNA: TGTGCCAGCAGCTTAGGAATTCGACAAATGAACACTGAAGCTTTCTTT. Amino acids: CASSLGIRQMNTEAFF.

This clone has only a few counts. The chain links TRBV7-9 to TRBJ1-2; 8 bases align to TRBD1. The length of the CDR3 is 14 residues. V lost 1 base, J lost 4 bases, and 2 bases stayed unmatched. Per germline, CDR1 SEHNR and CDR2 FQNEAQ (reference sequence). The CDR3 is CASSLGQGTYGYTF. CDR3 bases: TGTGCCAGCAGCTTAGGACAGGGGACCTATGGCTACACCTTC.

Concerning this clone itself: The sample holds other DNA sequences that translate to the same CDR3. V is TRBV19 and J is TRBJ1-1; 7 nucleotides match TRBD1. The germline V gene has CDR1 LNHDA and CDR2 SQIVND (reference sequence). The CDR3 covers 12 residues. J lost 11 bases, V lost 4 bases, and 7 bases had no gene match. The DNA of the CDR3 is TGTGCCAGTAGTAACAGGGGTACAGAGGCTTTCTTT. Translation gives CASSNRGTEAFF.

This clone turned up a few times. The J gene is TRBJ2-5, the V gene TRBV7-9; a possible D gene is TRBD2 (5 bases). There are 13 residues in the CDR3. Germline lookup yields CDR1 SEHNR and CDR2 FQNEAQ (reference sequence). The V end was cut by 1 base, the J end by 4 bases, with 7 bases between. CDR3 nucleotide sequence: TGTGCCAGCAGCTTAGTTGGAGGAGAGACCCAGTACTTC. It yields the protein CASSLVGGETQYF.

The chain couples TRBV6-1 to TRBJ2-7; maybe TRBD2 (5 bases). Germline CDR1 and CDR2: MNHNS and SASEGT. V gave up 2 bases and J gave up 1 base, with 18 bases separating them. CDR3 length: 17 amino acids. The chain's CDR3 is CASSEIGVGVTSYEQYF. DNA for the CDR3: TGTGCCAGCAGTGAAATTGGAGTCGGGGTTACTTCCTACGAGCAGTACTTC.

J is TRBJ2-1 and V is TRBV10-1; maybe TRBD2 (5 bases). The germline CDR1 and CDR2 sequences are WNHNN and SYGVQD (reference sequence). Trimming removed 0 bases at V and 7 bases at J, with 10 bases between. This CDR3 has 14 residues. The DNA for the CDR3 is TGCGCCAGCAGTGAGTCGGGCGGGTCGAATGAGCAGTTCTTC. Translated: CASSESGGSNEQFF.

This clone occurred a few times. The V and J genes are TRBV5-1 and TRBJ2-7; 9 nucleotides match TRBD2. The J segment lost 6 bases and the V segment lost 0 bases, leaving 4 bases of the junction unmatched. The germline CDR1 and CDR2 sequences are SGHRS and YFSETQ. This CDR3 region has 14 residues. CDR3 sequence (DNA): TGCGCCAGCAGCTTGGGGACTAGCGTCTTCGAGCAGTACTTC. It yields the protein CASSLGTSVFEQYF.

The table lists this clone with a few counts. The chain recombines TRBV21-1 with TRBJ2-7; the table assigns TRBD2, which was not confirmed against the DNA. TRBV21-1 is a listed pseudogene. The CDR3 covers 14 residues. As DNA, the CDR3 is TGTGCCCCCCGCGCGATCCCAATCTCCTACGAGCAGTACTTC. Encoded protein: CAPRAIPISYEQYF.

V is TRBV25-1 and J is TRBJ2-1; 9 bases match TRBD2. The CDR3 contains 14 residues. The V and J ends lost 5 bases and 5 bases, in that order; junction bases with no gene match: 4. Germline V lookup: CDR1 MGHDK, CDR2 SYGVNS. The CDR3 sequence: CASSSSGADNEQFF. The DNA for the CDR3 is TGTGCCAGCAGTTCTAGCGGGGCAGACAATGAGCAGTTCTTC.

This clone was counted only a few times. This sequence joins TRBV29-1 and TRBJ2-7; possible D gene TRBD2, 5 bases. With 4 bases removed from V and 6 bases from J, the gap between germline ends came to 16 bases. The CDR3 is 13 residues long. Looked up from germline, CDR1 is SQVTM and CDR2 is ANQGSEA. CDR3 loop: CSVAPRGPGEQYF. CDR3 coding DNA: TGCAGCGTTGCCCCGAGAGGGCCTGGCGAGCAGTACTTC.

On this clone itself: A read error may produce the germline difference seen at one junction end. The chain couples TRBV27 to TRBJ1-1, with a possible D match to TRBD1 (5 bases). Germline assignment: CDR1 MNHEY and CDR2 SMNVEV (reference sequence). The CDR3 covers 14 residues. CDR3 coding DNA: TGTGCCAGCAGTTTGGAAGGTCCAGGGTCTGATGCTTTCTTT. Translated, it gives CASSLEGPGSDAFF.

This clone appeared a few times. The rearrangement links TRBV4-2 to TRBJ2-7, with 10 bases aligning to TRBD2. After removal of 4 bases from V and 3 bases from J, the junction contained 9 bases not matched to a gene. The CDR3 is 16 residues long. Germline V gives CDR1 LGHNA, CDR2 YNFKEQ. The CDR3 reads CASSPLGLAGDYEQYF. The CDR3 DNA reads as TGTGCCAGCAGCCCCCTCGGGCTAGCGGGAGACTACGAGCAGTACTTC.

This rearrangement joins TRBV7-2 to TRBJ2-5, with a possible D match to TRBD2 (5 bases). Germline V gene sequence: CDR1 SGHTA, CDR2 FQGNSA. This CDR3 has 14 residues. Trimming pared 5 bases from V and 5 bases from J, leaving 15 bases between. The CDR3 region has the DNA TGTGCCAGCAGCCGACTTACAACGGGGGAGACCCAGTACTTC. Protein sequence: CASSRLTTGETQYF.

The genes are TRBV19 and TRBJ2-1, with a possible D match to TRBD1 (5 bases). Per germline, CDR1 LNHDA and CDR2 SQIVND (reference sequence). V lost 3 bases and J 8 bases, leaving 11 bases between the germline ends. The CDR3 is 13 residues long. Here the CDR3 DNA reads TGTGCCAGTAGTATTCAAGGGGCAGATGAGCAGTTCTTC. This encodes CASSIQGADEQFF.